The sequence of this T cell receptor (beta chain) was determined in a study of T cell repertoires in cytomegalovirus infection. The wider study: HLA-B-restricted CMV epitopes that are well studied, plus recently identified HLA-C-restricted ones, were used by the study. An indication of both CMV infection and matching HLA type came from public TCR beta signatures. Overall study results and limits: The cumulative frequency of public TCR beta families distinguished individuals who carried CMV together with the relevant HLA. HLA-C-restricted CMV-specific TCR beta clonotypes were dominant in the ex vivo response.

Notes on this clonotype: No antigen is known for it.

TCRdb used MiXCR to reprocess the reads, holding one entry per CDR3 protein. This sample carries 20,000 to 25,000 distinct CDR3 sequences, 35% to 45% of them seen once, and the ten largest clones take over 85%. CDR3 size: 17 residues. V lost 5 bases, J lost 0 bases, and 14 bases lay in between. The germline V gene encodes CDR1 SGHTA and CDR2 FQGNSA. The sequence derives from a human donor in good health (CMV status not recorded). Some clones in this sample may be carry-over from other donors' samples. This specimen was CD8+ T cells from cultured PBMCs, taken from culture after CMV antigen stimulation. The gene calls are TRBV7-2 and TRBJ2-6; no clear D. DNA of the CDR3: TGTGCCAGCAGCCCATGCCCTACGGGCTCTGGGGCCAACGTCCTGACTTTC. Residues: CASSPCPTGSGANVLTF. The full variable domain, its missing parts supplied by reference TRBV7-2 and TRBJ2-6, is GAGVSQSPSNKVTEKGKDVELRCDPISGHTALYWYRQSLGQGLEFLIYFQGNSAPDKSGLPSDRFSAERTGGSVSTLTIQRTQQEDSAVYLCASSPCPTGSGANVLTFGAGSRLTVL.